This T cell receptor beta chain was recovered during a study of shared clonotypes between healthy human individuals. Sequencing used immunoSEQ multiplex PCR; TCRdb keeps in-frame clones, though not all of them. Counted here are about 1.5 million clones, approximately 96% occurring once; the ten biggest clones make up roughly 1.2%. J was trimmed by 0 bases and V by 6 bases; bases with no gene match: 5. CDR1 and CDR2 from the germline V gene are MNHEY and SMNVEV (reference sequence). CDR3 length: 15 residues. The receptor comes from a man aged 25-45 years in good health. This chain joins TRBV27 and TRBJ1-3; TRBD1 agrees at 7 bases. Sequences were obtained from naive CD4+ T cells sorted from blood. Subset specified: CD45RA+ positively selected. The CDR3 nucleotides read TGTGCCAGCAGGGACAGGCCGGCCTCTGGAAACACCATATATTTT. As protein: CASRDRPASGNTIYF.